The T cell receptor (beta chain) described here comes from a study of shared clonotypes between healthy human individuals. Here immunoSEQ multiplex PCR was the method, and the copy in TCRdb shows in-frame clones only, minus some. The top ten hold around 1.4% of the sample, which has 980,000 or so clones, roughly 72% seen once. The split of CD4+ cells yielded CD45RA+ naive and CD45RA-negative memory subsets. CDR1 MNHEY and CDR2 SVGAGI come from the germline V gene. This CDR3 comprises 15 residues. The junction had 11 bases not matched to a gene; V was cut back by 10 bases and J by 9 bases. The TCR sequence derives from a man aged 18 to 29 in good health. The sample comprised memory CD4+ T cells sorted from blood. The subset was: CD45RA-negative fraction. This chain uses TRBV6-5 with TRBJ2-1, with 14 bases lining up with TRBD2. The CDR3 is CATRGLAGAVREQFF. The CDR3 nucleotides read TGTGCCACCAGGGGACTAGCGGGAGCCGTCCGTGAGCAGTTCTTC.